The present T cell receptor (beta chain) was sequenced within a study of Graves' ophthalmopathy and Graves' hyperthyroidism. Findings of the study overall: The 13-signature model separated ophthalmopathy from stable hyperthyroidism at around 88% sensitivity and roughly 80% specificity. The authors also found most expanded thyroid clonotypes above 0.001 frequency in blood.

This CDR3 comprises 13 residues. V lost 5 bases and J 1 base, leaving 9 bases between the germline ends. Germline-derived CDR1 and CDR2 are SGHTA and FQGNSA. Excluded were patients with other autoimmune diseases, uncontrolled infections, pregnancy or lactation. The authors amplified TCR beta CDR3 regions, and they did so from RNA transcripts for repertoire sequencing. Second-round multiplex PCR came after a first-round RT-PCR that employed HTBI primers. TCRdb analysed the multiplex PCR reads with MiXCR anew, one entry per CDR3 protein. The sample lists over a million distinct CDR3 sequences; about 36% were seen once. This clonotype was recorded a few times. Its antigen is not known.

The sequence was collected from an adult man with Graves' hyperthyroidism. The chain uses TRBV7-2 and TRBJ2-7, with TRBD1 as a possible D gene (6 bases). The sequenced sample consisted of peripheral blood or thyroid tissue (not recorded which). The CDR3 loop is CASSDRNSYEQYF. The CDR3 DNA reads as TGTGCCAGCAGCGACAGGAATTCCTACGAGCAGTACTTC.